This is a list of T cell receptor beta chains from one sample in a study of identical twins. TCRdb processed the 5' RACE reads anew with MiXCR; each CDR3 protein has one entry. Of 450,000 or so distinct CDR3 sequences in the sample, approximately 15% were seen once. This same sample was also taken into another study, of yellow fever vaccine responses in identical twins.

The sequencing sample was made of CD4+ T cells sorted from blood. The origin of the receptors is a young woman in good health. Both conserved end residues are part of each CDR3. The order of the fields is CDR3 length, clone size, D gene, J gene, V gene, CDR3 protein, CDR3 DNA. A D gene is named only where the DNA matches it firmly. Some rows mark clone size as missing; the rest say once, few, many or name a class of expanded clone.

cdr3_length: 15; clone_size: .; d_call: .; j_call: TRBJ2-7; v_call: TRBV10-1; cdr3_aa: CASSGGGGASYEQYF; cdr3_nt: TGCGCCAGCAGTGGAGGCGGAGGAGCGTCCTACGAGCAGTACTTC
cdr3_length: 13; clone_size: .; d_call: TRBD2; j_call: TRBJ2-7; v_call: TRBV20-1; cdr3_aa: CSARLASTYEQYF; cdr3_nt: TGCAGTGCAAGACTAGCGTCTACCTACGAGCAGTACTTC
cdr3_length: 14; clone_size: few; d_call: .; j_call: TRBJ2-1; v_call: TRBV14; cdr3_aa: CASSQVPLNNEQFF; cdr3_nt: TGTGCCAGCAGCCAAGTCCCCCTTAACAATGAGCAGTTCTTC
cdr3_length: 15; clone_size: .; d_call: TRBD2; j_call: TRBJ2-2; v_call: TRBV29-1; cdr3_aa: CSVSGLAGGTGELFF; cdr3_nt: TGCAGCGTTTCAGGACTAGCGGGAGGGACCGGGGAGCTGTTTTTT
cdr3_length: 14; clone_size: .; d_call: .; j_call: TRBJ2-7; v_call: TRBV18; cdr3_aa: CASRLSGEINEQYF; cdr3_nt: TGTGCCAGCCGCCTCTCGGGAGAAATCAACGAGCAGTACTTC
cdr3_length: 14; clone_size: .; d_call: .; j_call: TRBJ1-1; v_call: TRBV6-2/TRBV6-3; cdr3_aa: CASRPIQGNTEAFF; cdr3_nt: TGTGCCAGCAGGCCTATACAGGGAAACACTGAAGCTTTCTTT
cdr3_length: 14; clone_size: many; d_call: .; j_call: TRBJ2-3; v_call: TRBV7-2; cdr3_aa: CASSFRDITDTQYF; cdr3_nt: TGTGCCAGCAGCTTCAGGGACATCACAGATACGCAGTATTTT
cdr3_length: 16; clone_size: few; d_call: .; j_call: TRBJ2-3; v_call: TRBV15; cdr3_aa: CATSRGYGNPSNTQYF; cdr3_nt: TGTGCCACCAGCAGGGGATACGGGAATCCTTCAAATACGCAGTATTTT
cdr3_length: 15; clone_size: few; d_call: TRBD2; j_call: TRBJ2-2; v_call: TRBV7-6; cdr3_aa: CASSPRLAGLGELFF; cdr3_nt: TGTGCCAGCAGCCCCAGACTAGCGGGACTCGGGGAGCTGTTTTTT
cdr3_length: 16; clone_size: .; d_call: TRBD1; j_call: TRBJ2-2; v_call: TRBV14; cdr3_aa: CASSQARGTNTGELFF; cdr3_nt: TGTGCCAGCAGCCAAGCCAGGGGGACGAACACCGGGGAGCTGTTTTTT
cdr3_length: 15; clone_size: .; d_call: .; j_call: TRBJ1-5; v_call: TRBV5-1; cdr3_aa: CASSLVSGVNQPQHF; cdr3_nt: TGCGCCAGCAGCTTGGTGTCTGGGGTTAATCAGCCCCAGCATTTT
cdr3_length: 14; clone_size: many; d_call: .; j_call: TRBJ2-2; v_call: TRBV7-2; cdr3_aa: CASSLPLGAGELFF; cdr3_nt: TGTGCCAGCAGCTTACCTCTCGGGGCCGGGGAGCTGTTTTTT
cdr3_length: 14; clone_size: .; d_call: .; j_call: TRBJ2-1; v_call: TRBV24-1; cdr3_aa: CATSDQGEGNEQFF; cdr3_nt: TGTGCCACCAGTGACCAGGGGGAGGGCAATGAGCAGTTCTTC
cdr3_length: 14; clone_size: .; d_call: TRBD2; j_call: TRBJ2-1; v_call: TRBV20-1; cdr3_aa: CSASLLAGGHEQFF; cdr3_nt: TGCAGTGCTAGTCTACTAGCGGGGGGACATGAGCAGTTCTTC
cdr3_length: 15; clone_size: .; d_call: TRBD2; j_call: TRBJ2-2; v_call: TRBV3-1; cdr3_aa: CASSQRGGGTGELFF; cdr3_nt: TGTGCCAGCAGCCAAAGAGGCGGGGGCACCGGGGAGCTGTTTTTT
cdr3_length: 15; clone_size: few; d_call: TRBD2; j_call: TRBJ2-1; v_call: TRBV5-1; cdr3_aa: CASRELAGGIGEQFF; cdr3_nt: TGCGCCAGCAGAGAGCTAGCGGGAGGAATAGGTGAGCAGTTCTTC
cdr3_length: 13; clone_size: few; d_call: .; j_call: TRBJ2-1; v_call: TRBV28; cdr3_aa: CASLRDINNEQFF; cdr3_nt: TGTGCCAGTCTCCGGGACATAAACAATGAGCAGTTCTTC
cdr3_length: 13; clone_size: .; d_call: TRBD1; j_call: TRBJ1-6; v_call: TRBV20-1; cdr3_aa: CSAPTGGSSPLHF; cdr3_nt: TGCAGTGCTCCGACAGGGGGTTCTTCACCCCTCCACTTT
cdr3_length: 15; clone_size: few; d_call: TRBD2; j_call: TRBJ2-2; v_call: TRBV7-8; cdr3_aa: CASSFFGTTAWELFF; cdr3_nt: TGTGCCAGCAGCTTTTTTGGGACTACGGCTTGGGAGCTGTTTTTT
cdr3_length: 15; clone_size: many; d_call: .; j_call: TRBJ1-1; v_call: TRBV6-2/TRBV6-3; cdr3_aa: CASREQAAMNTEAFF; cdr3_nt: TGTGCCAGCAGGGAACAGGCTGCCATGAACACTGAAGCTTTCTTT
cdr3_length: 17; clone_size: .; d_call: TRBD2; j_call: TRBJ2-1; v_call: TRBV12-3/TRBV12-4; cdr3_aa: CASSRTSGTSSYNEQFF; cdr3_nt: TGTGCCAGCAGCCGGACTAGCGGGACCAGCTCCTACAATGAGCAGTTCTTC
cdr3_length: 15; clone_size: many; d_call: .; j_call: TRBJ2-3; v_call: TRBV20-1; cdr3_aa: CSASDIARSTDTQYF; cdr3_nt: TGCAGTGCTTCGGACATTGCTCGTAGCACAGATACGCAGTATTTT
cdr3_length: 15; clone_size: .; d_call: .; j_call: TRBJ2-7; v_call: TRBV18; cdr3_aa: CASSPRQLGTYEQYF; cdr3_nt: TGTGCCAGCTCACCAAGGCAGCTGGGGACCTACGAGCAGTACTTC